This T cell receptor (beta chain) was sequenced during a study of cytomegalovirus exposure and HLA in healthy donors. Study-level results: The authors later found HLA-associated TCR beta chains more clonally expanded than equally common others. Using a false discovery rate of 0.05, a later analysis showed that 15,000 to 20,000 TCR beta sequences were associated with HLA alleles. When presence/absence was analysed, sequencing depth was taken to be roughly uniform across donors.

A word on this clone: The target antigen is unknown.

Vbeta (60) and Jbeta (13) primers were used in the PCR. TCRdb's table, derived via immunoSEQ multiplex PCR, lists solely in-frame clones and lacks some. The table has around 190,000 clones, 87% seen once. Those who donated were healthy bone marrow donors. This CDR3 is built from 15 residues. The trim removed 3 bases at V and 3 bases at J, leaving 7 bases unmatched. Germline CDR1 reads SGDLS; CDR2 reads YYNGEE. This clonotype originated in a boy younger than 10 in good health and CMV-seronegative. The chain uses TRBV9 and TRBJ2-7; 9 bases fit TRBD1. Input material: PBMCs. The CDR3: CASSGGTGHLYEQYF. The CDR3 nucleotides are TGTGCCAGCAGCGGCGGGACAGGGCATCTCTACGAGCAGTACTTC.